This TCR beta chain was captured by sequencing in a study of T cells in localized non-small cell lung cancer. Study-wide results and limits: Adjacent lung held a median 57 of the top 100 tumor clones.

Note on this clone: Its antigen is still unknown.

CDR1 and CDR2 from the germline V gene are KGHSH and LQKENI. The CDR3 length is 15 residues. The trim removed 2 bases at V and 8 bases at J, leaving 3 bases unmatched. The data were produced by immunoSEQ multiplex PCR, yet TCRdb's version contains in-frame clones alone and is incomplete. Of 35,000 to 45,000 clones in the sample, almost 90% are singletons; the top ten hold approximately 2.5%. Here the sequenced sample was peripheral blood, taken before any cancer treatment. The receptor was isolated from a female donor older than 55 with stage I squamous cell lung carcinoma. The chain recombines TRBV18 with TRBJ2-1; TRBD2 matches 13 bases. The CDR3 DNA follows: TGTGCCAGCTCACCAAGGACTAGCGGGAGTGATGAGCAGTTCTTC. Its protein product is CASSPRTSGSDEQFF.